This T cell receptor beta chain was sequenced during a study of blood T cells in healthy people across ages. Overall study context: Capture via template switching afforded approximately one barcoded beta molecule per two T cells. Broader study findings: Estimates of total diversity, which came from one million sequenced T cells, were considered to be underestimates. Long-lived donors carried more naive CD4+ cells and greater diversity than aged donors.

Trimming cost V 4 bases and J 1 base, with 12 bases left between them. The V gene's germline CDR1 is SGHRS and CDR2 YFSETQ. The CDR3 contains 14 residues. This clonotype was detected a few times. Its antigen is as yet unknown. Extraction yielded at least 6 micrograms of total RNA per sample. PCR was performed a second time for roughly 7 to 12 cycles using a sample-barcoded 5' primer and a J-beta primer mix. TCRdb re-called the 5' RACE reads with MiXCR, one entry per CDR3 protein. The sample lists about 780,000 distinct CDR3 sequences; 35% to 50% were seen once. What was sequenced was blood. The chain links TRBV5-1 to TRBJ2-7, with a possible D match to TRBD1 (6 bases). The clonotype was recovered from an elderly man in good health. The CDR3 coding sequence is TGCGCCAGCAGCCTTAGGGACATTTCCTACGAGCAGTACTTC. Amino acids: CASSLRDISYEQYF. The entire variable domain, with the rest obtained from reference TRBV5-1 and TRBJ2-7, is as follows: KAGVTQTPRYLIKTRGQQVTLSCSPISGHRSVSWYQQTPGQGLQFLFEYFSETQRNKGNFPGRFSGRQFSNSRSEMNVSTLELGDSALYLCASSLRDISYEQYFGPGTRLTVT.